This T cell receptor (beta chain) was recorded in a study of T cell repertoires in cytomegalovirus infection. Study at large: Signatures in public TCR beta sequences pointed to both CMV infection and matching HLA type. Whole-study findings and limits: Identification of carriers of CMV plus the relevant HLA was performed using cumulative public TCR beta family frequency. Within the response measured ex vivo, HLA-C-restricted CMV-specific TCR beta clonotypes were dominant.

TCRdb re-analysed the reads in MiXCR, keeping a single row per CDR3 protein. The table shows approximately 250,000 distinct CDR3 sequences, with 9% to 15% occurring only once. This clonotype was observed many times. Its specificity is unknown. The ends lost 2 bases at V and 3 bases at J; junction bases unmatched: 4. Germline V CDR1 and CDR2: SGHTA, FQGNSA. This CDR3 comprises 15 residues. The sequenced material came from PBMCs. The chain joins TRBV7-2 to TRBJ1-5, with TRBD1 matching 7 bases. The receptor's source is a human donor in good health (CMV status not recorded). Some clones in this sample may be carry-over from other donors' samples. CDR3 coding DNA: TGTGCCAGCAGCTTACTCGACAGGGTCAATCAGCCCCAGCATTTT. This codes for CASSLLDRVNQPQHF.